One and the same sample provided the 4 T cell receptor beta chains below, sequenced in a study of cytomegalovirus exposure and HLA in healthy donors. In the PCR, 60 Vbeta and 13 Jbeta primers were used. TCRdb keeps only in-frame clones here, not all; method: immunoSEQ multiplex PCR. The table shows some 130,000 clones, with around 80% occurring only once. The sample taken for sequencing was PBMCs. The receptors originated from a female donor in good health and CMV-seronegative.

The CDR3 coding sequence is TGCGCCAGCAGCCAAGAAAGGAATAGCGGGAGATTCCACGAGCAGTACTTC. This translates into CASSQERNSGRFHEQYF. The rearrangement joins TRBV4-1 to TRBJ2-7; 9 nucleotides align to TRBD2. The CDR3 runs to 17 residues. With V trimmed by 0 bases and J by 5 bases, 11 bases remained unmatched. Germline loops: CDR1 MGHRA, CDR2 YSYEKL.

This sequence joins TRBV28 and TRBJ2-1; 10 nucleotides agree with TRBD2. V was clipped by 6 bases and J by 10 bases; unmatched bases: 15. CDR3 length: 16 amino acids. CDR1 MDHEN and CDR2 SYDVKM come from the germline V gene. CDR3 protein: CASSQPLAGAVGEQFF. In nucleotides, the CDR3 is TGTGCCAGCAGCCAGCCTCTAGCGGGAGCCGTCGGGGAGCAGTTCTTC.

The chain carries TRBV18 and TRBJ2-5; TRBD1 is a possible D gene (6 bases). Matching the DNA end better, TRBJ2-7 makes the J call doubtful. The CDR3 spans 15 residues. Germline V CDR1 and CDR2: KGHSH, LQKENI. CDR3 sequence: CASSPGQSSSYEQYF. As DNA, the CDR3 is TGTGCCAGCTCACCCGGACAGTCGAGCTCCTACGAGCAGTACTTC.

This chain uses TRBV19 with TRBJ1-1; D not resolved. The CDR3 contains 16 residues. Trimming stripped 0 bases from V and 2 bases from J, with 13 bases between. Germline V gene lookup returns CDR1 LNHDA and CDR2 SQIVND (reference sequence). For the CDR3, the DNA is TGTGCCAGTAGTATAGATCAGGTAGGATTTAACACTGAAGCTTTCTTT. Its protein product is CASSIDQVGFNTEAFF.